This T cell receptor beta chain was identified during a study of T cell repertoires in cytomegalovirus infection. The wider study: Alongside well-studied HLA-B-restricted CMV epitopes, recently identified HLA-C-restricted CMV epitopes were also used. Both a matching HLA type and CMV infection were indicated by public TCR beta signatures.

TCRdb re-called the reads with MiXCR, one entry per CDR3 protein. Of tens of thousands of distinct CDR3 sequences listed, about 21% are singletons. Comments on this clonotype: The target antigen is unknown.

The receptor was derived from a human donor in good health (CMV status not recorded). Some clones in this sample may be carry-over from other donors' samples. The source was CD8+ T cells from cultured PBMCs, collected from culture after CMV antigen stimulation.

The CDR3: CASSFAGRQGRTDTQYF. The DNA of the CDR3 is TGTGCCAGCAGCTTCGCAGGGAGACAGGGGCGCACAGATACGCAGTATTTT. The rearrangement joins TRBV7-6 to TRBJ2-3; 8 nucleotides align to TRBD1. The CDR3 is 17 residues long. Trimming cost V 3 bases and J 1 base; bases outside gene matches: 9. Germline values: CDR1 SGHVS, CDR2 FNYEAQ. The variable domain in full, completed from reference TRBV7-6 and TRBJ2-3, reads GAGVSQSPRYKVTKRGQDVALRCDPISGHVSLYWYRQALGQGPEFLTYFNYEAQQDKSGLPNDRFSAERPEGSISTLTIQRTEQRDSAMYRCASSFAGRQGRTDTQYFGPGTRLTVL.